This TCR beta chain derives from a study of molecular identifiers for immune sequencing clone quantification. TCRdb re-called the PCR reads through MiXCR, storing one row per CDR3 protein. The profile covers 70,000 to 95,000 distinct CDR3 sequences, with 15% to 20% appearing a single time and 0.7% to 0.95% taken by the ten largest. The CDR3 runs 15 residues. V was trimmed by 4 bases and J by 4 bases, leaving 17 bases between them. Germline CDR1 is SGDLS and CDR2 is YYNGEE. Sequenced sample: naive CD8+ T cells from blood, with Jurkat cell RNA spiked in. The sample's subset: FACS-sorted CD8+CD4-CCR7+CD45RA+ naive T cells. The receptor was isolated from a human donor in good health. Some libraries in this study had Jurkat cell RNA spiked in. V usage is TRBV9 and J usage is TRBJ1-2; no definite D call. The DNA for the CDR3 is TGTGCCAGCAGCTCCGGAACGACATCGCCCTATGGCTACACCTTC. It is translated as CASSSGTTSPYGYTF. The full variable domain, its missing parts supplied by reference TRBV9 and TRBJ1-2, is DSGVTQTPKHLITATGQRVTLRCSPRSGDLSVYWYQQSLDQGLQFLIQYYNGEERAKGNILERFSAQQFPDLHSELNLSSLELGDSALYFCASSSGTTSPYGYTFGSGTRLTVV.